The entry below describes one TCR beta chain. Its target is not known. The CDR3 spans 14 residues. Germline V gene data show CDR1 as WSHSY and CDR2 as SAAADI. From its re-call of the 5' RACE reads, TCRdb lists each CDR3 protein once, without DNA. Its listing shows 350,000 to 550,000 distinct CDR3 sequences. The sample belongs to a study of monozygotic twins with inflammatory bowel disease. General observations from the study: Different subtypes (of T cells) could not be told apart from one another.

Donors each gave around 2.6 ml of blood. Sequencing input: blood. This chain joins TRBV10-2 and TRBJ1-1. This sequence was found in a human donor with ulcerative colitis or Crohn's disease, or a healthy co-twin of an affected twin (not recorded which). CDR3 amino acids: CASSFGELNTEAFF.